These 7 T cell receptor beta chains were all obtained from the same sample, sequenced in a study of early stage breast cancer tumors. Generated by immunoSEQ multiplex PCR, the TCRdb table keeps only in-frame clones and is missing some. The table records more than 65,000 clones, less than 90% of them present only once. Material: blood. The receptors were sampled from a person aged 40-50 years with breast cancer.

The chain uses TRBV15 and TRBJ1-2, with 8 bases identical to TRBD1. The CDR3 is 19 residues long. With V trimmed by 0 bases and J by 1 base, 13 bases remained unmatched. Germline V CDR1 and CDR2: LNHNV, YYDKDF (reference sequence). In DNA, the CDR3 is TGTGCCACCAGCAGAGATAGGGACAGGACGCACCCGGATAACTATGGCTACACCTTC. Encoded protein: CATSRDRDRTHPDNYGYTF.

This rearrangement joins TRBV5-4 to TRBJ2-3, with 7 nucleotides matching TRBD2. Germline CDR1 SGHNT, CDR2 YYREEE (reference sequence). The CDR3 consists of 15 residues. J was trimmed by 2 bases and V by 4 bases; bases with no gene match: 7. The CDR3 is CASSLTSSTTDTQYF. For the CDR3, the DNA is TGTGCCAGCAGCCTGACTAGCTCAACCACAGATACGCAGTATTTT.

This chain's CDR3 is CASSLLAGGPNEQFF. In nucleotides, the CDR3 is TGTGCCAGCAGCTTACTAGCGGGAGGGCCTAATGAGCAGTTCTTC. The chain has TRBV28 and TRBJ2-1; 13 nucleotides agree with TRBD2. The CDR3 totals 15 residues. Germline CDR1 and CDR2: MDHEN and SYDVKM. V shed 6 bases, J shed 7 bases, and the junction held 6 bases outside the gene matches.

This clone was recorded a few times. The chain is built from TRBV27 and TRBJ2-1; D remains unclear. Looked up from germline, CDR1 is MNHEY and CDR2 is SMNVEV (reference sequence). Trimming left V 2 bases short and J 3 bases short, with 2 bases between. This CDR3 has 12 amino acids. The CDR3 here is CASSLDYNEQFF. The CDR3 DNA reads as TGTGCCAGCAGTTTAGACTACAATGAGCAGTTCTTC.

V is TRBV7-8 and J is TRBJ2-7; TRBD2 matches 15 bases. This CDR3 spans 17 amino acids. After removal of 4 bases from V and 0 bases from J, the junction contained 4 bases not matched to a gene. Per the germline V gene, CDR1 is SGHVS and CDR2 is FQNEAQ. Here the CDR3 reads CASSSGTSGRNSYEQYF. Written as DNA, the CDR3 is TGTGCCAGCAGCTCCGGGACTAGCGGGAGGAACTCCTACGAGCAGTACTTC.

The CDR3 coding sequence is TGCGCCAGCAGCCAAAGCGGGACAGCGGAACCAGCTAACTATGGCTACACCTTC. Translating gives CASSQSGTAEPANYGYTF. The V and J genes are TRBV4-1 and TRBJ1-2, with 7 positions matching TRBD1. V gave up 2 bases and J gave up 0 bases; unmatched junction bases: 12. CDR1 and CDR2 (germline): MGHRA, YSYEKL. CDR3 size: 18 residues.

This clone was seen a few times. This chain joins TRBV15 and TRBJ1-1, with TRBD1 matching over 10 bases. CDR3 length: 15 amino acids. V gave up 5 bases and J gave up 6 bases; unmatched junction bases: 9. The V gene's germline CDR1 is LNHNV and CDR2 YYDKDF (reference sequence). The CDR3 nucleotides are TGTGCCACCAGCTGGGACAGGGGCGCCGGATCTGAAGCTTTCTTT. Translation gives CATSWDRGAGSEAFF.